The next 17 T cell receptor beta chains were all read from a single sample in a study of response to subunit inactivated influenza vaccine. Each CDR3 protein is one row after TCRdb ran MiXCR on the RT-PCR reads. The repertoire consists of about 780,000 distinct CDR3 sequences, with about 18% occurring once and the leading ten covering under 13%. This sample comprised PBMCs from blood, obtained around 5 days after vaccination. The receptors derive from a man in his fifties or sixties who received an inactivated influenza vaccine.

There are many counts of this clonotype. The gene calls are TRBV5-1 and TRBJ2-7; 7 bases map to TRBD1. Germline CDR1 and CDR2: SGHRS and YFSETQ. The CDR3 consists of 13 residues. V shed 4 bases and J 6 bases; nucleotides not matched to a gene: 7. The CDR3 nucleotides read TGCGCCAGCAGCCCGTGGACAGGCGGCGAGCAGTACTTC. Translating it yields CASSPWTGGEQYF.

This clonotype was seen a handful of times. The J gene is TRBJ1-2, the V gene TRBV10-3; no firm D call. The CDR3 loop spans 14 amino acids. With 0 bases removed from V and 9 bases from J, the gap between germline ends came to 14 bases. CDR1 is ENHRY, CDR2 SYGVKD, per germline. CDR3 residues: CAISESKGEWCYTF. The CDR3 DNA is TGTGCCATCAGTGAGTCGAAGGGCGAATGGTGCTACACCTTC.

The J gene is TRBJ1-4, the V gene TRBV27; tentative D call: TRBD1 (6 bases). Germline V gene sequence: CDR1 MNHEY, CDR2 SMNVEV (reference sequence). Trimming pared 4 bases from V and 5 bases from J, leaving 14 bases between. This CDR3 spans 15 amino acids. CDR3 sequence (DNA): TGTGCCAGCAGTTCTGGACAGATGATGAATGAAAAACTGTTTTTT. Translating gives CASSSGQMMNEKLFF.

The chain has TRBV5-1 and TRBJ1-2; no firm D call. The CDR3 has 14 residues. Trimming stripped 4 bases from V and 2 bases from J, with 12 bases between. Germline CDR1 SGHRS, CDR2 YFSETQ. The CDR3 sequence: CASSPHPENYGYTF. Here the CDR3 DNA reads TGCGCCAGCAGCCCTCACCCGGAGAACTATGGCTACACCTTC.

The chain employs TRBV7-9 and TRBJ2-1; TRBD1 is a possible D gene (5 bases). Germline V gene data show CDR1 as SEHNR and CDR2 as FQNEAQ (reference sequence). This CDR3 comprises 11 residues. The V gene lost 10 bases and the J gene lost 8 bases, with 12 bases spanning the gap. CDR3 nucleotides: TGTGCCACAGACAGTGGCCATGAGCAGTTCTTC. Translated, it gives CATDSGHEQFF.

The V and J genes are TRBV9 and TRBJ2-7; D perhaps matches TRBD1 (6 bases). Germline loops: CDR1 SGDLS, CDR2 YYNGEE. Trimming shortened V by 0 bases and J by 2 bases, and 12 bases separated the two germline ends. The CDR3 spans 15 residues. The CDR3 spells CASSVDAGETYEQYF. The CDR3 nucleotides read TGTGCCAGCAGCGTAGATGCAGGGGAAACCTACGAGCAGTACTTC.

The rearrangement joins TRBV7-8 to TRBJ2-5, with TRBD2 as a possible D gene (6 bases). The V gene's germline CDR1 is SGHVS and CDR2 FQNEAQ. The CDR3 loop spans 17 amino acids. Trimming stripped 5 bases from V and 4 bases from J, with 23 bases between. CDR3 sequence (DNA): TGTGCCAGCAGCGCACTTGTGACTAGGGCTTCCGGAGAGACCCAGTACTTC. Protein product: CASSALVTRASGETQYF.

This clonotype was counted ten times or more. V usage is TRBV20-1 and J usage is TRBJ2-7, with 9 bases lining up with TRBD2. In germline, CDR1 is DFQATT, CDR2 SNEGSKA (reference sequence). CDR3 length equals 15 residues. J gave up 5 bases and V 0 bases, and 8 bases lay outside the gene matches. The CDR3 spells CSARDSGTSIHEQYF. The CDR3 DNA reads TGCAGTGCTAGAGATTCCGGGACTAGCATCCACGAGCAGTACTTC.

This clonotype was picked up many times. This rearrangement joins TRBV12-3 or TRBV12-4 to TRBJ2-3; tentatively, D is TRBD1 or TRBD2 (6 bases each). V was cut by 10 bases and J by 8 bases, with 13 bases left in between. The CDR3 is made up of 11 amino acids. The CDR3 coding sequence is TGTGCCACCTCCGAGGGGGGTACGCAGTATTTT. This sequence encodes CATSEGGTQYF.

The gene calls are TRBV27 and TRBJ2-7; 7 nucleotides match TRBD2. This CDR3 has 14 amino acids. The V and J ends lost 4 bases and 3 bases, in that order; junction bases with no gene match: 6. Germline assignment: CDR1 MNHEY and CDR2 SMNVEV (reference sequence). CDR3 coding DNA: TGTGCCAGCAGTTGGGGAGGGGTTAGCTACGAGCAGTACTTC. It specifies CASSWGGVSYEQYF.

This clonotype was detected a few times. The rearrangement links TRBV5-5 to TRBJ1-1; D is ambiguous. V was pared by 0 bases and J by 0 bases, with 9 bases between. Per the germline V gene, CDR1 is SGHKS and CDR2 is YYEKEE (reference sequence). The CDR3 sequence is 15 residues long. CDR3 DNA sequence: TGTGCCAGCAGCTTGGTGGAGGGCTTGAACACTGAAGCTTTCTTT. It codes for CASSLVEGLNTEAFF.

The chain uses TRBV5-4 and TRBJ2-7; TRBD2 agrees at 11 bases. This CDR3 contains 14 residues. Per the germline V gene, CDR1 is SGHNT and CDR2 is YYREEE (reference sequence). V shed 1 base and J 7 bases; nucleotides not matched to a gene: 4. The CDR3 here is CASSLLAGGREQYF. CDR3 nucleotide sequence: TGTGCCAGCAGCTTGCTAGCGGGAGGTAGAGAGCAGTACTTC.

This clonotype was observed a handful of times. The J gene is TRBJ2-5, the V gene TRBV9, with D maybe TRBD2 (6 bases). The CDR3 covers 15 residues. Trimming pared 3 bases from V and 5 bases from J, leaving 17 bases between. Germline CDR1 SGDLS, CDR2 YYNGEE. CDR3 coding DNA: TGTGCCAGCAGCGGGAGGGCGGTTTTTGGTGAGACCCAGTACTTC. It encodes CASSGRAVFGETQYF.

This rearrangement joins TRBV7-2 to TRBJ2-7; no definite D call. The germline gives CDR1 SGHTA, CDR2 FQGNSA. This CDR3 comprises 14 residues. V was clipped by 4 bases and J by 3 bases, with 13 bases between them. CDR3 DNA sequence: TGTGCCAGCAGCTCAAGGGCGTTGGGCTACGAGCAGTACTTC. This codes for CASSSRALGYEQYF.

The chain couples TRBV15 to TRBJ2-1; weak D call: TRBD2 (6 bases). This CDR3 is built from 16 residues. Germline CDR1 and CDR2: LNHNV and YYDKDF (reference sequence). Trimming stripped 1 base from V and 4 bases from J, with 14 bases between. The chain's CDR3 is CATSRGGLGGYNEQFF. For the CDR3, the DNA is TGTGCCACCAGCAGAGGTGGACTTGGGGGGTACAATGAGCAGTTCTTC.

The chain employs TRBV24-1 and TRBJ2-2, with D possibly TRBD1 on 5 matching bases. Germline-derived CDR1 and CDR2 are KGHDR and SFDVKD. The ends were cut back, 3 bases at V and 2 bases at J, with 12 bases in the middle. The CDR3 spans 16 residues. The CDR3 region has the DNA TGTGCCACCAGTGATGTTGGCTGGGGCAACACCGGGGAGCTGTTTTTT. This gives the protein CATSDVGWGNTGELFF.

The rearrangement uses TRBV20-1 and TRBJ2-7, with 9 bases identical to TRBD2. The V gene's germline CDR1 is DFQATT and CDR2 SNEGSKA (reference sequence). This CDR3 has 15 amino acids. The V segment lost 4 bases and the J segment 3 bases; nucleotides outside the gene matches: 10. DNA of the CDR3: TGCAGTGCTAAACCACTAGCGGGCTCCCTCTACGAGCAGTACTTC. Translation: CSAKPLAGSLYEQYF.